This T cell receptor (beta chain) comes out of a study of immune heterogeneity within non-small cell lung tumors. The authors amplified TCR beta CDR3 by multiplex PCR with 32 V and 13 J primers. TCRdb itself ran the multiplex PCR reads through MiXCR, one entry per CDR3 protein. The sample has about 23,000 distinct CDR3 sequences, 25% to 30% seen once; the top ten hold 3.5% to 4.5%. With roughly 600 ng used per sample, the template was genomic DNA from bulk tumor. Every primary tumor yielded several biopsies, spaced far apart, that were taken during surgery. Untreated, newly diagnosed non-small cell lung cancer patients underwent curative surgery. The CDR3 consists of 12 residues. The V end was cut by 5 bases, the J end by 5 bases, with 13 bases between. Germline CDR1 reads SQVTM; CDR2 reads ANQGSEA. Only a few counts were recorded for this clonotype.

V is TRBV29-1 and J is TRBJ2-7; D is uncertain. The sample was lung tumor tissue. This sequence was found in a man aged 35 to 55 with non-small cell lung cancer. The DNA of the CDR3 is TGCAGCGTTCAATTGGGAATTGACGAGCAGTACTTC. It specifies CSVQLGIDEQYF.